The clone carrying this T cell receptor beta chain was seen repeatedly, ten times or more. Amplification yielded TCR beta CDR3 regions, with RNA transcripts as the source. RT-PCR in the first round (using the HTBI primer set) targeted the TCR CDR3. A single record per CDR3 protein comes from TCRdb applying MiXCR to the multiplex PCR reads. The sample holds hundreds of thousands of distinct CDR3 sequences, roughly an eighth seen once. The sample comes from a study of T cells in Graves' hyperthyroidism and ophthalmopathy. The ends were cut back, 6 bases at V and 2 bases at J, with 11 bases in the middle. The CDR3 covers 13 residues. Looked up from germline, CDR1 is SGHTA and CDR2 is FQGTGA.

The clonotype comes from a woman younger than 35 with Graves' hyperthyroidism. This rearrangement joins TRBV7-3 to TRBJ2-7; D not resolved. Specimen: blood. The DNA of the CDR3 is TGTGCCAGCAGTGTTGGCGAGACCTACGAGCAGTACTTC. Its translation: CASSVGETYEQYF.